The subject of this entry is one TCR beta chain. In the authors' methods: For nucleated cells, counts were estimated from reference gene primer amplification. Method: immunoSEQ multiplex PCR; TCRdb's copy keeps in-frame clones and lacks some. D and trimming come from the DNA, and the V and J calls and clone size come from that table. In the table there are 57,000 or so clones, 65% to 80% of which are singletons. Germline CDR1 is SGHNT and CDR2 is YYREEE (reference sequence). Trimming took 0 bases from V and 4 from J; bases not matched to a gene: 12. The CDR3 length is 17 residues. The sample belongs to a study of blood T cell repertoires in COVID-19. For the study at large: The study drew acute and convalescent COVID-19 samples from the United States, Italy and Spain. PBMCs, B-cell-depleted T cells, or T cells were the source of the cDNA or gDNA that made up the material.

The V and J genes are TRBV5-4 and TRBJ1-2; 7 bases agree with TRBD1. The material sequenced was peripheral blood. The receptor comes from a woman of 80 years or more with active or convalescent COVID-19. This CDR3 is CASSLDRGRNPLYGYTF. As DNA, the CDR3 is TGTGCCAGCAGCTTGGACAGGGGTCGGAATCCACTCTATGGCTACACCTTC.